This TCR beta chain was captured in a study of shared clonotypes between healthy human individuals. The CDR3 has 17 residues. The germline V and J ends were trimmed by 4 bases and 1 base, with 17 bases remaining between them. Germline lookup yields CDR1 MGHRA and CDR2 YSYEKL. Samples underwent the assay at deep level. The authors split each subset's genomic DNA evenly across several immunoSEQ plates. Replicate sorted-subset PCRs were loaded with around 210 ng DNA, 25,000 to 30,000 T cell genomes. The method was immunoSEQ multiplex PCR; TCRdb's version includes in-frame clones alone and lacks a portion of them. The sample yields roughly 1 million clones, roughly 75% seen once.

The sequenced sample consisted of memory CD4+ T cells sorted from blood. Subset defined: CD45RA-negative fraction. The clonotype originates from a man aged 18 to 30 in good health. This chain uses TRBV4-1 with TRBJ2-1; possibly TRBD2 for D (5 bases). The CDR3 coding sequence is TGCGCCAGCAGCCGGAGATCGGGAAGCGAGTCCTACAATGAGCAGTTCTTC. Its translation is CASSRRSGSESYNEQFF.